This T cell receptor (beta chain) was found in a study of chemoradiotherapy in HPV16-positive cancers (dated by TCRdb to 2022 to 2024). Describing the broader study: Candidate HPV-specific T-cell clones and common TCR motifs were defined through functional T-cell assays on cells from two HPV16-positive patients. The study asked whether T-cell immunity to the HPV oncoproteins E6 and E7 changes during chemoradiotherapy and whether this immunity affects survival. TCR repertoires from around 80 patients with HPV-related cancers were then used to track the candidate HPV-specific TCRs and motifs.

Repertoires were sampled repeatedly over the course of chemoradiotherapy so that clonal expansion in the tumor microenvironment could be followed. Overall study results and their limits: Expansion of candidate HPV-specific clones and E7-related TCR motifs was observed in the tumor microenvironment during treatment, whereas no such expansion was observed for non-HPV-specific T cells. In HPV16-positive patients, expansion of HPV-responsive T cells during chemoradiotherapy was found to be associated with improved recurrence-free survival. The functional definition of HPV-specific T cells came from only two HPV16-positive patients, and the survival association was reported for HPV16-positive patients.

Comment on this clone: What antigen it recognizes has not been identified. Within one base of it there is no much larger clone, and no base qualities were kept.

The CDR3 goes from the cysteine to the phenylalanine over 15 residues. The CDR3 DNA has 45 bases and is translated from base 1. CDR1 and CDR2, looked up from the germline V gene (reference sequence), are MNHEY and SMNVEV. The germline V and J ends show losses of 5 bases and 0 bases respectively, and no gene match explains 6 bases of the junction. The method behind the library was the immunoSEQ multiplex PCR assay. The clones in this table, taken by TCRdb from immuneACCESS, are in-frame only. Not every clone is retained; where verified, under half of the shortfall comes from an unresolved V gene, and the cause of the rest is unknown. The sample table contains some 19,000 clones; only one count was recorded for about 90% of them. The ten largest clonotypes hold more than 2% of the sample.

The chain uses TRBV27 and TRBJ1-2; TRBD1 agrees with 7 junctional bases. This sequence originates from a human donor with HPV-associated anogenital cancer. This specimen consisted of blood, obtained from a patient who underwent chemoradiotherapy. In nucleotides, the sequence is TGTGCCAGCAGTGTCACCAGGGGGGCTAACTATGGCTACACCTTC. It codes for CASSVTRGANYGYTF.